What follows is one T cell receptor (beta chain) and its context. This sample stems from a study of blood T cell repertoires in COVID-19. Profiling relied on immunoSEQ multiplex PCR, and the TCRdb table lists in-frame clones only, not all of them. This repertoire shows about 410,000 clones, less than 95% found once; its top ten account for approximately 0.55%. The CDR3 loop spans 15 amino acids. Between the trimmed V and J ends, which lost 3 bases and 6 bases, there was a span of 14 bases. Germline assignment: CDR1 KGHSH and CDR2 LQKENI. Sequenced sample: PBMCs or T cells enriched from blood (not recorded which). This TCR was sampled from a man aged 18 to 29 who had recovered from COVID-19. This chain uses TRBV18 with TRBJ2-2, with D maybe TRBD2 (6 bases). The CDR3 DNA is TGTGCCAGCTCACCGGGGCAGGGAGGAGCCGGGGAGCTGTTTTTT. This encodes CASSPGQGGAGELFF.